Presented here are 27 T cell receptor beta chains from one specimen sequenced in a study of blood T cell repertoires in COVID-19. Only in-frame clones appear in the TCRdb table, and some are missing; sequencing was by immunoSEQ multiplex PCR. The table lists roughly 100,000 clones, roughly four fifths of them singletons, with 4% to 5.5% in the top ten. Source material: peripheral blood. The receptor source for this set is a man aged 55 to 70 with acute or convalescent COVID-19.

This clone was observed a handful of times. The rearrangement joins TRBV4-1 to TRBJ1-6, with a possible D match to TRBD1 (5 bases). Trimming pared 0 bases from V and 2 bases from J, leaving 11 bases between. Germline-derived CDR1 and CDR2 are MGHRA and YSYEKL. CDR3 length equals 17 residues. The CDR3 DNA is TGCGCCAGCAGCCAAGATAATGACAGAACCTATAATTCACCCCTCCACTTT. It encodes CASSQDNDRTYNSPLHF.

For the CDR3, the DNA is TGTGCCAGCAGTTCGACAGGGTATAATTCACCCCTCCACTTT. Its protein product is CASSSTGYNSPLHF. V and J are TRBV6-2 or TRBV6-3 and TRBJ1-6; 7 positions match TRBD1. CDR3 length: 14 amino acids. Germline V gives CDR1 MNHEY, CDR2 SVGEGT. V shed 4 bases, J shed 4 bases, and the junction held 1 base outside the gene matches.

The sample holds a few counts of this clone. Mismatch with germline at one junction end may stem from a read error. V usage is TRBV12-3 or TRBV12-4 and J usage is TRBJ2-4, with TRBD1 matching over 7 bases. CDR3 length: 11 residues. CDR3 bases: TGTGCCAGCAGTTTAACAGACAGGGCTTTCTTC. It yields the protein CASSLTDRAFF.

On this clone itself: At one end the junction does not follow the germline gene, possibly because of a read error. The chain links TRBV7-2 to TRBJ1-5, with 7 bases that match TRBD1. This CDR3 has 15 residues. The germline CDR1 and CDR2 sequences are SGHTA and FQGNSA. CDR3 coding DNA: TGTGCTAGCAGCCCGGGACAGACTCAAAACCAGCCCCAGCATTTT. Its translation: CASSPGQTQNQPQHF. Supplemented by reference TRBV7-2 and TRBJ1-5, the full variable domain reads GAGVSQSPSNKVTEKGKDVELRCDPISGHTALYWYRQSLGQGLEFLIYFQGNSAPDKSGLPSDRFSAERTGGSVSTLTIQRTQQEDSAVYLCASSPGQTQNQPQHFGDGTRLSIL.

The genes are TRBV14 and TRBJ1-6, with D perhaps TRBD1 (6 bases). Germline V gene lookup returns CDR1 SGHDN and CDR2 FVKESK. This CDR3 is built from 14 residues. The V gene lost 8 bases and the J gene lost 6 bases, with 14 bases spanning the gap. CDR3 region: CASGLDSTNSPLHF. CDR3 sequence (DNA): TGTGCCAGCGGATTGGACAGCACTAATTCACCCCTCCACTTT. Supplemented by reference TRBV14 and TRBJ1-6, the full variable domain reads EAGVTQFPSHSVIEKGQTVTLRCDPISGHDNLYWYRRVMGKEIKFLLHFVKESKQDESGMPNNRFLAERTGGTYSTLKVQPAELEDSGVYFCASGLDSTNSPLHFGNGTRLTVT.

The chain carries TRBV7-2 and TRBJ2-3; 7 bases match TRBD2. The germline V gene has CDR1 SGHTA and CDR2 FQGNSA. The CDR3 length is 16 residues. V trimming: 8 bases; J trimming: 4 bases; junction bases outside the gene matches: 15. CDR3 DNA sequence: TGTGCCAGCGGTAGGGTGGCGGGAGCGGAGGCAGATACGCAGTATTTT. Protein sequence: CASGRVAGAEADTQYF.

V gene TRBV6-2 or TRBV6-3 combines with J gene TRBJ1-5; D uncertain. The CDR3 loop spans 14 amino acids. Per germline, CDR1 MNHEY and CDR2 SVGEGT. Deletions cut 4 bases from V and 3 bases from J, with 10 bases between. This chain's CDR3 is CASSSAVANQPQHF. CDR3 nucleotide sequence: TGTGCCAGCAGTTCGGCGGTGGCCAATCAGCCCCAGCATTTT.

This chain uses TRBV28 with TRBJ1-6; the match to TRBD1 covers 7 bases. Per the germline V gene, CDR1 is MDHEN and CDR2 is SYDVKM. Losses at the gene ends were 3 bases for V and 4 bases for J; bases not matched to a gene: 3. The CDR3 is 15 amino acids. For the CDR3, the DNA is TGTGCCAGCAGTTTTCACAGGGGTTATAATTCACCCCTCCACTTT. It specifies CASSFHRGYNSPLHF.

The chain has TRBV9 and TRBJ1-3; D is unresolved. Trimming cost V 4 bases and J 0 bases, with 11 bases left between them. This CDR3 spans 15 amino acids. Germline V gives CDR1 SGDLS, CDR2 YYNGEE. CDR3 in amino acids: CASSSGLFSGNTIYF. CDR3 DNA: TGTGCCAGCAGCTCCGGACTTTTCTCTGGAAACACCATATATTTT.

The chain joins TRBV25-1 to TRBJ2-5, with 11 bases matching TRBD1. CDR1 is MGHDK and CDR2 is SYGVNS in the germline V gene. The trim removed 8 bases at V and 5 bases at J, leaving 13 bases unmatched. This CDR3 has 16 residues. The CDR3 DNA reads as TGTGCCAGCCTGCCGAGAGGACAGGGGGCATGGGAGACCCAGTACTTC. It specifies CASLPRGQGAWETQYF.

This clone has ten or more counts. The V call is TRBV2, the J call TRBJ1-5; weak D call: TRBD1 (5 bases). V lost 7 bases and J lost 6, with 13 bases in between. CDR1 is SNHLY, CDR2 FYNNEI, per germline. This CDR3 has 13 amino acids. The CDR3 DNA follows: TGTGCCAGCAAAACGGGGGGGATTCAGCCCCAGCATTTT. It is translated as CASKTGGIQPQHF.

This chain joins TRBV19 and TRBJ2-2, with a possible D match to TRBD2 (5 bases). This CDR3 has 15 amino acids. From germline, CDR1 is LNHDA and CDR2 SQIVND (reference sequence). With 3 bases removed from V and 1 base from J, the gap between germline ends came to 9 bases. The chain's CDR3 is CASSIRTLNTGELFF. DNA of the CDR3: TGTGCCAGTAGTATCCGGACTCTGAACACCGGGGAGCTGTTTTTT.

V gene TRBV23-1 combines with J gene TRBJ2-3; tentative D call: TRBD2 (6 bases). TRBV23-1 is given ORF status, its function remaining uncertain. V lost 0 bases to trimming and J lost 0 bases, with 31 bases between them. The CDR3 length is 23 residues. As DNA, the CDR3 is TGCGCCAGCAGTCAATCTGGAGATCACATTCGCGGGGCCCACCACTCTAGCACAGATACGCAGTATTTT. This codes for CASSQSGDHIRGAHHSSTDTQYF.

CDR3 sequence (DNA): TGCGCCAGCAGCTTCCTAGCGGGGGGCAGGAATGAGCAGTTCTTC. As protein: CASSFLAGGRNEQFF. The chain joins TRBV5-1 to TRBJ2-1; 11 positions match TRBD2. The germline gives CDR1 SGHRS, CDR2 YFSETQ. The CDR3 extends over 15 amino acids. V dropped 2 bases and J dropped 7; count of bases not matched to a gene: 5.

The V and J genes are TRBV2 and TRBJ2-1, with 9 bases that match TRBD2. This CDR3 contains 15 residues. V lost 4 bases to trimming and J lost 6 bases; unmatched junction nucleotides: 7. Germline loops: CDR1 SNHLY, CDR2 FYNNEI. The chain's CDR3 is CASSVGLAGSNEQFF. The CDR3 nucleotides are TGTGCCAGCAGTGTTGGGCTAGCGGGATCCAATGAGCAGTTCTTC.

The chain employs TRBV29-1 and TRBJ1-5, with D hard to call. With 4 bases removed from V and 0 bases from J, the gap between germline ends came to 10 bases. Germline assignment: CDR1 SQVTM and CDR2 ANQGSEA. The CDR3 covers 14 residues. CDR3 region: CSVAGRNSNQPQHF. CDR3 DNA sequence: TGCAGCGTTGCGGGGAGAAATAGCAATCAGCCCCAGCATTTT.

Comment on this clone: The identical CDR3 is also encoded by other nucleotide sequences in the sample. The chain recombines TRBV5-1 with TRBJ1-1, with D perhaps matching TRBD1 (5 bases). The V end lost 3 bases, the J end lost 5 bases, and 11 bases lay between the germline ends. This CDR3 has 13 residues. Germline CDR1 is SGHRS and CDR2 is YFSETQ. CDR3 coding DNA: TGCGCCAGCAGCTCCCGGGAGGGGACTGAAGCTTTCTTT. Its translation: CASSSREGTEAFF.

The V and J genes are TRBV19 and TRBJ2-6; TRBD1 aligns across 8 bases. The junction had 11 bases not matched to a gene; V was cut back by 4 bases and J by 0 bases. CDR1 is LNHDA and CDR2 is SQIVND in the germline V gene (reference sequence). The length of the CDR3 is 19 residues. The CDR3 region is CASSTTAGGSDSGANVLTF. In nucleotides, the CDR3 is TGTGCCAGTAGTACCACCGCAGGGGGCTCTGACTCTGGGGCCAACGTCCTGACTTTC.

The V call is TRBV9, the J call TRBJ1-1; TRBD1 aligns across 8 bases. Germline assignment: CDR1 SGDLS and CDR2 YYNGEE. The V segment lost 3 bases and the J segment 6 bases; nucleotides outside the gene matches: 10. CDR3 length equals 15 residues. CDR3 sequence: CASSAGQGIISEAFF. Here the CDR3 DNA reads TGTGCCAGCAGCGCCGGACAGGGTATTATCTCTGAAGCTTTCTTT.

This chain links TRBV3-1 (or the pseudogene TRBV3-2) with TRBJ1-2; 8 bases agree with TRBD1. V trimming: 4 bases; J trimming: 2 bases; junction bases outside the gene matches: 3. This CDR3 is built from 14 residues. Germline CDR1 is LGHDT and CDR2 is YNNKEL (reference sequence). The CDR3 is CASSPRDRNYGYTF. CDR3 DNA: TGTGCCAGCAGCCCCCGGGACAGGAACTATGGCTACACCTTC.

This chain connects TRBV19 to TRBJ2-7; 7 positions agree with TRBD1. CDR3 length: 13 amino acids. V trimming: 5 bases; J trimming: 7 bases; junction bases outside the gene matches: 8. Germline values: CDR1 LNHDA, CDR2 SQIVND (reference sequence). CDR3 in DNA: TGTGCCAGTAGTTTGGGACAGATCTTAGAGCAGTACTTC. As protein: CASSLGQILEQYF.

This chain links TRBV27 with TRBJ1-5; D is perhaps TRBD1 (5 bases). In germline, CDR1 is MNHEY, CDR2 SMNVEV (reference sequence). Trimming took 8 bases from V and 5 from J, leaving 13 bases between them. This CDR3 comprises 13 residues. CDR3 residues: CASRRQSDQPQHF. In DNA, the CDR3 is TGTGCCAGCCGACGACAGTCCGATCAGCCCCAGCATTTT.

A note on this clone: One end of the junction is discordant with germline, which a read error may explain. The identical CDR3 is also encoded by other nucleotide sequences in the sample. The chain carries TRBV10-2 and TRBJ1-2, with D perhaps TRBD1 (5 bases). CDR1 is WSHSY and CDR2 is SAAADI in the germline V gene. The CDR3 has 13 residues. The CDR3: CASSDQGWKGYTF. In DNA, the CDR3 is TGCGCCAGCAGTGATCAGGGTTGGAAAGGCTACACCTTT.

This sequence joins TRBV4-2 and TRBJ1-6; 8 nucleotides agree with TRBD1. Trimming cost V 0 bases and J 8 bases; bases outside gene matches: 9. Germline lookup yields CDR1 LGHNA and CDR2 YNFKEQ. The CDR3 is made up of 17 amino acids. The DNA for the CDR3 is TGTGCCAGCAGCCAAGAGGGAACAGGGGGGAATTATTCACCCCTCCACTTT. The encoded protein is CASSQEGTGGNYSPLHF.

V usage is TRBV10-1 and J usage is TRBJ2-3; 7 bases align to TRBD1. This CDR3 comprises 15 residues. Germline V lookup: CDR1 WNHNN, CDR2 SYGVQD (reference sequence). Losses at the gene ends were 5 bases for V and 0 bases for J; bases not matched to a gene: 5. CDR3 sequence: CASSRGQSSTDTQYF. In DNA, the CDR3 is TGCGCCAGCAGTAGGGGACAGAGTAGCACAGATACGCAGTATTTT.

This clone was picked up a small number of times. The CDR3 nucleotides are TGTGCCAGCAGCCAAGGGGCCAGGGCCTATGGCTACACCTTC. Protein sequence: CASSQGARAYGYTF. The rearrangement uses TRBV3-1 (or the pseudogene TRBV3-2) and TRBJ1-2, with D tentatively TRBD1 (5 bases). This CDR3 is built from 14 residues. Looked up from germline, CDR1 is LGHDT and CDR2 is YNNKEL (reference sequence). Trimming removed 1 base from V and 4 bases from J, with 10 bases in between.

This clone occurred a few times. The chain is built from TRBV19 and TRBJ2-2; D is undetermined. The V gene lost 5 bases and the J gene lost 1 base, with 8 bases spanning the gap. Germline CDR1 LNHDA, CDR2 SQIVND (reference sequence). This CDR3 has 14 residues. The CDR3 bases are TGTGCCAGTAGTCCCCTCGGGAACACCGGGGAGCTGTTTTTT. Protein sequence: CASSPLGNTGELFF.